This passage covers 26 T cell receptor beta chains from one sample sequenced in a study of blood T cell repertoires in COVID-19 (dated by TCRdb to 2020 to 2022). Libraries came from the immunoSEQ multiplex PCR assay. What TCRdb holds here is the immuneACCESS table cut down to in-frame rearrangements. Part of the clones is not present; checked against another copy, under half of the missing clones reflect an unresolved V gene, and the others are unexplained. This sample is represented by tens of thousands of clones; about 83% of them were singletons. 6.3% of the sample lies in the top ten. Sequenced input: peripheral blood. The receptors come from a man between 65 and 85 years old with COVID-19, enrolled during active disease.

V and J are TRBV5-5 and TRBJ1-5; 7 nucleotides agree with TRBD1. The CDR3 length is 13 residues. The germline V gene has CDR1 SGHKS and CDR2 YYEKEE (reference sequence). Trimming removed 3 bases from V and 6 bases from J; junction bases left unmatched: 3. This chain's CDR3 is CASSSRQGQPQHF. In nucleotides, the CDR3 is TGTGCCAGCAGCTCCCGACAGGGTCAGCCCCAGCATTTT. Variable domain in full (rest from reference TRBV5-5 and TRBJ1-5): DAGVTQSPTHLIKTRGQQVTLRCSPISGHKSVSWYQQVLGQGPQFIFQYYEKEERGRGNFPDRFSARQFPNYSSELNVNALLLGDSALYLCASSSRQGQPQHFGDGTRLSIL.

The chain combines TRBV4-1 with TRBJ2-5, with no clear D. The germline V gene has CDR1 MGHRA and CDR2 YSYEKL. This CDR3 has 15 residues. The V and J ends lost 1 base and 1 base respectively, with 10 bases between them. CDR3 sequence: CASSQVFVGQETQYF. Written as DNA, the CDR3 is TGCGCCAGCAGCCAAGTTTTCGTCGGCCAAGAGACCCAGTACTTC.

The J gene is TRBJ1-1, the V gene TRBV30, with 8 bases aligning to TRBD1. Per the germline V gene, CDR1 is GTSNPN and CDR2 is SVGIG (reference sequence). J was trimmed by 1 base and V by 3 bases; bases with no gene match: 1. The CDR3 consists of 13 residues. DNA for the CDR3: TGTGCCTGGAGCGGACAGGGGAACACTGAAGCTTTCTTT. It encodes CAWSGQGNTEAFF.

This clone showed up just once. V is TRBV9 and J is TRBJ2-2, with TRBD2 matching 7 bases. With V trimmed by 5 bases and J by 7 bases, 2 bases remained unmatched. The CDR3 covers 12 residues. CDR1 SGDLS and CDR2 YYNGEE come from the germline V gene. CDR3 nucleotide sequence: TGTGCCAGCAGGGGAGGGAACGGGGAGCTGTTTTTT. Translating gives CASRGGNGELFF.

CDR3 bases: TGTGCCAGCAGCGTAGAAAACTCCTCCAACCACTTT. Translated: CASSVENSSNHF. The chain carries TRBV9 and TRBJ1-6; D unclear. V dropped 0 bases and J dropped 18 bases, with 13 bases sitting between them. Germline lookup yields CDR1 SGDLS and CDR2 YYNGEE. CDR3 length: 12 residues.

This sequence joins TRBV14 and TRBJ2-1; no clear D. The length of the CDR3 is 14 residues. Trimming left V 0 bases short and J 9 bases short, with 12 bases between. The V gene's germline CDR1 is SGHDN and CDR2 FVKESK. The CDR3 DNA sequence: TGTGCCAGCAGCCAAGATCCGGAGATGGGTGAGCAGTTCTTC. Translation: CASSQDPEMGEQFF.

The chain uses TRBV11-3 and TRBJ2-2; 7 bases agree with TRBD2. The CDR3 totals 16 residues. The trim removed 4 bases at V and 0 bases at J, leaving 5 bases unmatched. Germline-derived CDR1 and CDR2 are SGHNT and YENEEA. Here the CDR3 DNA reads TGTGCCAGCAGCTCACTAGCGTACGCGAACACCGGGGAGCTGTTTTTT. Protein sequence: CASSSLAYANTGELFF. The complete variable domain, with remaining parts taken from reference TRBV11-3 and TRBJ2-2, reads EAGVVQSPRYKIIEKKQPVAFWCNPISGHNTLYWYLQNLGQGPELLIRYENEEAVDDSQLPKDRFSAERLKGVDSTLKIQPAELGDSAVYLCASSSLAYANTGELFFGEGSRLTVL.

This rearrangement joins TRBV19 to TRBJ2-3, with TRBD2 matching 11 bases. CDR1 is LNHDA, CDR2 SQIVND, per germline (reference sequence). Trimming took 8 bases from V and 4 from J; bases not matched to a gene: 5. There are 14 residues in the CDR3. CDR3 loop: CASSTSGGADTQYF. The CDR3 region has the DNA TGTGCCAGTTCCACTAGCGGGGGTGCAGATACGCAGTATTTT.

The rearrangement links TRBV28 to TRBJ2-7; D remains unclear. This CDR3 spans 12 amino acids. Germline V gene lookup returns CDR1 MDHEN and CDR2 SYDVKM. V was pared by 7 bases and J by 4 bases, with 11 bases between. The CDR3 sequence: CASTSGVYEQYF. The CDR3 region has the DNA TGTGCCAGCACTAGTGGAGTATACGAGCAGTACTTC.

The chain uses TRBV5-1 and TRBJ1-2; D gene uncertain. The germline V and J ends were trimmed by 0 bases and 7 bases, with 7 bases remaining between them. The CDR3 loop spans 12 amino acids. CDR1 and CDR2 (germline): SGHRS, YFSETQ. The CDR3 spells CASSLDSFGYTF. In DNA form, the CDR3 reads TGCGCCAGCAGCTTGGACTCTTTTGGCTACACCTTC.

The chain carries TRBV6-2 or TRBV6-3 and TRBJ2-7, with 7 nucleotides matching TRBD2. Germline assignment: CDR1 MNHEY and CDR2 SVGEGT. Trimming cost V 1 base and J 4 bases; bases outside gene matches: 4. CDR3 length: 14 amino acids. The CDR3 nucleotides are TGTGCCAGCAGTTACTTCGGGGGGTCTTACGAGCAGTACTTC. Encoded protein: CASSYFGGSYEQYF.

This sequence joins TRBV28 and TRBJ1-5; D is possibly TRBD1 (5 bases). Looked up from germline, CDR1 is MDHEN and CDR2 is SYDVKM. This CDR3 is 13 amino acids long. The germline V and J ends were trimmed by 5 bases and 6 bases, with 11 bases remaining between them. In DNA form, the CDR3 reads TGTGCCAGCAGTGTCCAGGGAACTCAGCCCCAGCATTTT. Its translation is CASSVQGTQPQHF.

The chain has TRBV18 and TRBJ1-6; 9 bases line up with TRBD1. The CDR3 has 15 residues. After removal of 3 bases from V and 4 bases from J, the junction contained 1 base not matched to a gene. Germline values: CDR1 KGHSH, CDR2 LQKENI. The CDR3 region has the DNA TGTGCCAGCTCACCCGGACAGGGGTATAATTCACCCCTCCACTTT. Its translation: CASSPGQGYNSPLHF.

The chain links TRBV12-3 or TRBV12-4 to TRBJ2-1, with no clear D. The length of the CDR3 is 12 residues. The V and J ends lost 1 base and 6 bases respectively, with 4 bases between them. CDR3 loop: CASSLEPNEQFF. The CDR3 DNA sequence: TGTGCCAGCAGTTTAGAGCCCAATGAGCAGTTCTTC.

This clone was seen just once. The chain uses TRBV25-1 and TRBJ1-2; D unclear. This CDR3 spans 15 amino acids. The germline CDR1 and CDR2 sequences are MGHDK and SYGVNS. The V gene lost 3 bases and the J gene lost 5 bases, with 16 bases spanning the gap. The CDR3 DNA is TGTGCCAGCAGTGATCCCGAAGAGGGAAGGTATGGCTACACCTTC. It codes for CASSDPEEGRYGYTF.

The chain employs TRBV7-2 and TRBJ1-5; D call uncertain. Germline lookup yields CDR1 SGHTA and CDR2 FQGNSA. This CDR3 comprises 15 residues. V lost 1 base, J lost 5 bases, and 12 bases lay in between. CDR3 protein: CASSLGYSVYQPQHF. DNA of the CDR3: TGTGCCAGCAGCTTAGGCTACTCTGTCTATCAGCCCCAGCATTTT.

The V gene is TRBV3-1 (or the pseudogene TRBV3-2), the J gene TRBJ2-3, with TRBD2 identical over 8 bases. V shed 0 bases and J 3 bases; nucleotides not matched to a gene: 5. Per the germline V gene, CDR1 is LGHDT and CDR2 is YNNKEL (reference sequence). The CDR3 covers 16 residues. CDR3 nucleotide sequence: TGTGCCAGCAGCCAAGAGTCGGGGGGGCGAACAGATACGCAGTATTTT. It specifies CASSQESGGRTDTQYF.

This sequence joins TRBV9 and TRBJ2-3; D is perhaps TRBD2 (5 bases). The CDR3 is 14 residues long. Germline lookup yields CDR1 SGDLS and CDR2 YYNGEE. V lost 2 bases to trimming and J lost 2 bases, with 9 bases between them. As DNA, the CDR3 is TGTGCCAGCAGCGTGGGAGAAACCACAGATACGCAGTATTTT. Translated, it gives CASSVGETTDTQYF.

V is TRBV5-5 and J is TRBJ1-1; D remains ambiguous. The V and J ends lost 2 bases and 0 bases respectively, with 11 bases between them. This CDR3 comprises 15 residues. Per germline, CDR1 SGHKS and CDR2 YYEKEE (reference sequence). CDR3 sequence reads: CASSFQLRMNTEAFF. CDR3 nucleotides: TGTGCCAGCAGCTTCCAATTGAGGATGAACACTGAAGCTTTCTTT. Drawing the rest from reference TRBV5-5 and TRBJ1-1, the complete variable domain is DAGVTQSPTHLIKTRGQQVTLRCSPISGHKSVSWYQQVLGQGPQFIFQYYEKEERGRGNFPDRFSARQFPNYSSELNVNALLLGDSALYLCASSFQLRMNTEAFFGQGTRLTVV.

The V and J genes are TRBV27 and TRBJ2-6; D gene unclear. CDR1 is MNHEY, CDR2 SMNVEV, per germline (reference sequence). The CDR3 has 13 amino acids. The V end lost 3 bases, the J end lost 4 bases, and 4 bases lay between the germline ends. CDR3 nucleotides: TGTGCCAGCAGTTTTCCAGGGGCCAACGTCCTGACTTTC. It yields the protein CASSFPGANVLTF.

For the CDR3, the DNA is TGTGCCAGCAGCCCTAGGGGGGCGTCAGGGGGCCCCAACTCTGGAAACACCATATATTTT. Translation: CASSPRGASGGPNSGNTIYF. The V call is TRBV9, the J call TRBJ1-3, with 8 bases that match TRBD1. The length of the CDR3 is 20 residues. The germline V gene encodes CDR1 SGDLS and CDR2 YYNGEE. With 4 bases clipped from V and 0 bases from J, the junction kept 18 bases outside the gene matches.

V usage is TRBV5-1 and J usage is TRBJ2-1; possible D gene TRBD2, 6 bases. The length of the CDR3 is 15 residues. Between the trimmed V and J ends, which lost 0 bases and 7 bases, there was a span of 14 bases. Germline CDR1 SGHRS, CDR2 YFSETQ. The CDR3 is CASSLVAGSANEQFF. CDR3 DNA: TGCGCCAGCAGCTTGGTGGCGGGAAGTGCGAATGAGCAGTTCTTC.

The chain has TRBV7-9 and TRBJ1-5; TRBD1 agrees at 12 bases. The CDR3 sequence is 15 residues long. Per germline, CDR1 SEHNR and CDR2 FQNEAQ (reference sequence). Unmatched junction bases numbered 6, after V lost 5 bases and J lost 7 bases. The CDR3 nucleotides read TGTGCCAGCAGCCCGGGACAGGGGGCCGAGCAGCCCCAGCATTTT. Amino acid sequence: CASSPGQGAEQPQHF. Drawing the rest from reference TRBV7-9 and TRBJ1-5, the complete variable domain is DTGVSQNPRHKITKRGQNVTFRCDPISEHNRLYWYRQTLGQGPEFLTYFQNEAQLEKSRLLSDRFSAERPKGSFSTLEIQRTEQGDSAMYLCASSPGQGAEQPQHFGDGTRLSIL.

The chain employs TRBV7-2 and TRBJ1-3; the D gene is possibly TRBD1 (5 bases). In germline, CDR1 is SGHTA, CDR2 FQGNSA. The ends were cut back, 3 bases at V and 0 bases at J, with 15 bases in the middle. This CDR3 is 17 amino acids long. The CDR3 loop is CASSFYPGLVSGNTIYF. The CDR3 DNA follows: TGTGCCAGCAGCTTCTATCCGGGACTGGTCTCTGGAAACACCATATATTTT.

This chain joins TRBV18 and TRBJ2-7; 8 nucleotides agree with TRBD1. The CDR3 covers 13 residues. CDR1 is KGHSH and CDR2 is LQKENI in the germline V gene. V dropped 4 bases and J dropped 3; count of bases not matched to a gene: 2. The CDR3 DNA reads TGTGCCAGCTCACTCGGGACAGGCTACGAGCAGTACTTC. Translated: CASSLGTGYEQYF.

This chain joins TRBV6-2 or TRBV6-3 and TRBJ2-7, with D possibly matching TRBD2 (7 bases). The CDR3 runs to 15 residues. From germline, CDR1 is MNHEY and CDR2 SVGEGT. Trimming shortened V by 2 bases and J by 1 base, and 12 bases separated the two germline ends. The CDR3 region has the DNA TGTGCCAGCAGTTACGATGAGGGGGGGTCCTACGAGCAGTACTTC. It specifies CASSYDEGGSYEQYF.